Listed below are T cell receptor beta chains from one sample, sequenced in a study of T cells in Graves' hyperthyroidism and ophthalmopathy. MiXCR, applied by TCRdb to the multiplex PCR reads, yields one record per CDR3 protein. This repertoire shows some 400,000 distinct CDR3 sequences, 19% found once; its top ten account for about 3.5%. Material: blood. Receptors originate from a young woman with Graves' hyperthyroidism. The CDR3 runs from the conserved cysteine through the conserved F or W. A D gene is named only where the DNA matches it firmly. A row's size may be missing; if present it is once, few, many or a size class.

CASSPGTAREAFF	TGTGCCAGCTCACCAGGGACAGCCCGTGAAGCTTTCTTT	TRBV18	TRBJ1-1	.	TRBD1
CATSSPGGGAGETQYF	TGTGCCACCAGCAGCCCTGGAGGGGGGGCCGGGGAGACCCAGTACTTC	TRBV15	TRBJ2-5	.	.
CATRRDRASEQYF	TGTGCCACCAGGCGGGACAGGGCTAGCGAGCAGTACTTC	TRBV15	TRBJ2-7	once	TRBD1
CASIPGTTSFEQYF	TGTGCCAGCATCCCCGGGACAACTAGCTTCGAGCAGTACTTC	TRBV2	TRBJ2-7	.	.
CASSVAGTSGAEQYF	TGTGCCAGCAGCGTAGCCGGGACTAGCGGGGCTGAGCAGTACTTC	TRBV9	TRBJ2-7	many	TRBD2
CASSFNRMGASYEQYF	TGTGCCAGCAGTTTCAACCGAATGGGGGCTTCCTACGAGCAGTACTTC	TRBV28	TRBJ2-7	many	.
CSVGGVSYEQYF	TGCAGCGTTGGCGGGGTATCCTACGAGCAGTACTTC	TRBV29-1	TRBJ2-7	many	.
CASSPKRSALAKNIKYF	TGTGCCAGCAGTCCTAAAAGATCGGCCCTAGCCAAAAACATTAAGTACTTC	TRBV6-1	TRBJ2-4	few	.
CASSALAGAQETQYF	TGTGCCAGCAGTGCGCTAGCGGGGGCTCAAGAGACCCAGTACTTC	TRBV6-1	TRBJ2-5	many	TRBD2
CATSRVGRLEAFF	TGTGCCACCAGCAGAGTGGGGAGGCTTGAAGCTTTCTTT	TRBV15	TRBJ1-1	many	.
CASSLQGGSTGELFF	TGTGCCAGCAGCTTACAGGGGGGGAGCACCGGGGAGCTGTTTTTT	TRBV5-6	TRBJ2-2	many	.
CASSLISGGETQYF	TGTGCCAGCAGCTTAATTTCTGGCGGGGAGACCCAGTACTTC	TRBV7-6	TRBJ2-5	many	.
CASSGTGRNTEAFF	TGTGCCAGTAGCGGGACAGGGAGGAACACTGAAGCTTTCTTT	TRBV19	TRBJ1-1	many	TRBD1
CASSFPLAAGANVLTF	TGTGCCAGCAGTTTCCCACTAGCAGCTGGGGCCAACGTCCTGACTTTC	TRBV6-2/TRBV6-3	TRBJ2-6	many	.
CASSPVGDGELFF	TGTGCCAGCAGCCCAGTCGGGGACGGGGAGCTGTTTTTT	TRBV12-3/TRBV12-4	TRBJ2-2	many	.
CAISESGTGAGYEQYF	TGTGCCATCAGTGAGTCGGGCACAGGGGCGGGTTACGAGCAGTACTTC	TRBV10-3	TRBJ2-7	.	TRBD1
CATQGLTNYGYTF	TGTGCCACACAGGGATTGACTAACTATGGCTACACCTTC	TRBV2	TRBJ1-2	many	.
CATSRDLRGADIQYF	TGTGCCACCAGCAGAGATCTCCGGGGGGCGGACATTCAGTACTTC	TRBV15	TRBJ2-4	many	.
CASSDGQNTEAFF	TGTGCCAGCAGTGACGGGCAGAACACTGAAGCTTTCTTT	TRBV6-4	TRBJ1-1	many	.
CATSVSQGFGAYEQYF	TGTGCCACCAGCGTCTCACAGGGTTTCGGGGCCTACGAGCAGTACTTC	TRBV15	TRBJ2-7	many	.
CATSVGSRETQYF	TGTGCCACCAGTGTAGGTAGTAGGGAGACCCAGTACTTC	TRBV24-1	TRBJ2-5	many	.
CASFSSYEQYF	TGTGCCAGCTTTAGCTCCTACGAGCAGTACTTC	TRBV6-1	TRBJ2-7	many	.
CAITERQLFYEQYF	TGTGCCATCACCGAGAGGCAGCTCTTTTACGAGCAGTACTTC	TRBV10-3	TRBJ2-7	once	.
CSANQGSKETQYF	TGCAGTGCTAACCAGGGGAGTAAGGAGACCCAGTACTTC	TRBV20-1	TRBJ2-5	.	.
CASNTPQGMSSTEAFF	TGTGCCAGCAATACCCCACAGGGAATGTCGAGCACTGAAGCTTTCTTT	TRBV6-1	TRBJ1-1	.	.
CASSPPTNPGLAREQYF	TGTGCCAGCTCACCACCTACGAACCCGGGACTAGCGCGGGAGCAGTACTTC	TRBV18	TRBJ2-7	few	TRBD2
CSVGPGQGFGYTF	.	TRBV29-1	TRBJ1-2	many	.
CASSHRTGLSSYEQYF	TGTGCCAGCAGCCATAGGACAGGCCTCAGCTCCTACGAGCAGTACTTC	TRBV3-1	TRBJ2-7	few	TRBD1
CASSLGSGINTGELFF	TGTGCCAGCAGCTTGGGATCCGGTATCAACACCGGGGAGCTGTTTTTT	TRBV5-5	TRBJ2-2	many	.
CASSYSSGGNTGELFF	TGTGCCAGCAGCTACTCTAGCGGGGGGAACACCGGGGAGCTGTTTTTT	TRBV7-3	TRBJ2-2	few	TRBD2
CASSYTGITEAFF	TGTGCCAGCAGTTATACAGGGATCACTGAAGCTTTCTTT	TRBV2	TRBJ1-1	many	.
CSASGEETQYF	TGCAGTGCTAGCGGGGAAGAGACCCAGTACTTC	TRBV20-1	TRBJ2-5	many	.
CSVHRQGLYTEAFF	TGCAGCGTGCACCGACAGGGTCTGTACACTGAAGCTTTCTTT	TRBV29-1	TRBJ1-1	many	TRBD1
CASSSRGTVSEQYF	TGTGCCAGCAGCTCCAGGGGGACGGTCAGCGAGCAGTACTTC	TRBV11-3	TRBJ2-7	many	TRBD1
CASSPPWGVDGYTF	TGTGCCAGCAGTCCTCCCTGGGGGGTGGATGGCTACACCTTC	TRBV11-2	TRBJ1-2	few	.
CASSDMGGETQYF	TGTGCCAGCAGTGATATGGGAGGAGAGACCCAGTACTTC	TRBV2	TRBJ2-5	many	.
CASSLARRGGKPPQHF	TGTGCCAGCAGCTTAGCGAGAAGGGGGGGAAAGCCGCCCCAGCATTTT	TRBV7-8	TRBJ1-5	many	.
CASRQGFLGNQPQHF	TGTGCCAGCAGACAGGGTTTTCTGGGCAATCAGCCCCAGCATTTT	TRBV2	TRBJ1-5	many	.
CSARAGSGANVLTF	TGCAGTGCTAGGGCAGGTTCTGGGGCCAACGTCCTGACTTTC	TRBV20-1	TRBJ2-6	many	.
CASSTPSGTGTYEQYF	TGTGCCAGCAGTACCCCCTCCGGGACAGGTACCTACGAGCAGTACTTC	TRBV6-1	TRBJ2-7	many	TRBD1
CATLQGTPSRNTIYF	TGTGCCACCCTACAAGGGACCCCCTCTAGAAACACCATATATTTT	TRBV24-1	TRBJ1-3	many	.
CAISDPGIQFF	TGTGCCATCAGTGATCCTGGAATACAGTTCTTC	TRBV10-3	TRBJ2-1	few	.
CATSDVGEAFF	TGTGCCACCAGTGATGTAGGAGAAGCTTTCTTT	TRBV24-1	TRBJ1-1	many	.
CASSQTGANQPQHF	TGTGCCAGCAGCCAGACAGGGGCGAATCAGCCCCAGCATTTT	TRBV9	TRBJ1-5	many	TRBD1
CASSRGQNEAFF	TGTGCCAGCAGCCGAGGACAGAATGAAGCTTTCTTT	TRBV3-1	TRBJ1-1	.	.
CASSRTDMNYGYTF	TGCGCCAGCAGTCGTACCGACATGAACTATGGCTACACCTTC	TRBV5-1	TRBJ1-2	many	.
CASRLGTSQETQYF	TGTGCCAGCAGGCTAGGGACTTCACAAGAGACCCAGTACTTC	TRBV12-3/TRBV12-4	TRBJ2-5	many	.
CAWDRGGAGNTIYF	TGTGCCTGGGACCGGGGGGGAGCTGGAAACACCATATATTTT	TRBV30	TRBJ1-3	many	.
CASGTDEGYRGYTF	TGTGCTAGTGGTACTGACGAGGGCTACCGGGGCTACACCTTC	TRBV12-5	TRBJ1-2	once	.
CSVGDNSPLHF	TGCAGCGTTGGGGATAATTCACCCCTCCACTTT	TRBV29-1	TRBJ1-6	.	.